This TCR beta chain was captured by sequencing in a study of T cells after yellow fever vaccination. Unmatched junction bases numbered 6, after V lost 1 base and J lost 6 bases. CDR3 size: 16 residues. CDR1 is SGHVS, CDR2 FQNEAQ, per germline. TCRdb re-called the 5' RACE reads with MiXCR, one entry per CDR3 protein. Of hundreds of thousands of distinct CDR3 sequences in the sample, roughly 3.5% were seen once. The clonotype comes from a man younger than 35 who received the YFV17D yellow fever vaccine. The chain joins TRBV7-8 to TRBJ1-6; 7 nucleotides agree with TRBD1. Sequenced material: PBMCs, taken on the day of the yellow fever booster vaccination. This CDR3 is CASSLGRDRVNSPLHF. In nucleotides, the CDR3 is TGTGCCAGCAGCTTAGGGCGTGACAGGGTTAATTCACCCCTCCACTTT.